This T cell receptor (beta chain) stems from a study of blood T cell repertoires in COVID-19. Across the study: The United States, Italy and Spain were the sources of the acute and convalescent COVID-19 samples. The cDNA or gDNA used as material had been derived from T cells, B-cell-depleted T cells, or PBMCs.

In its sample, this clone was seen once. The CDR3 loop spans 12 amino acids. V dropped 8 bases and J dropped 9; count of bases not matched to a gene: 2. In germline, CDR1 is MDHEN, CDR2 SYDVKM. In the authors' workflow: Estimation of nucleated cell counts relied on the amplification of reference gene primers. Generated by immunoSEQ multiplex PCR, the TCRdb table keeps only in-frame clones and is missing some. For V, J and clone size, that table is used; D and trimming come from the DNA. The sample records some 310,000 clones, roughly 84% being singletons. This chain connects TRBV28 to TRBJ1-6; the match to TRBD1 covers 9 bases. Specimen: peripheral blood. This TCR was sampled from a man aged 45-65 years with active or convalescent COVID-19. Written as DNA, the CDR3 is TGTGCCAGCGGGACAGGGTCTTCACCCCTCCACTTT. This gives the protein CASGTGSSPLHF.